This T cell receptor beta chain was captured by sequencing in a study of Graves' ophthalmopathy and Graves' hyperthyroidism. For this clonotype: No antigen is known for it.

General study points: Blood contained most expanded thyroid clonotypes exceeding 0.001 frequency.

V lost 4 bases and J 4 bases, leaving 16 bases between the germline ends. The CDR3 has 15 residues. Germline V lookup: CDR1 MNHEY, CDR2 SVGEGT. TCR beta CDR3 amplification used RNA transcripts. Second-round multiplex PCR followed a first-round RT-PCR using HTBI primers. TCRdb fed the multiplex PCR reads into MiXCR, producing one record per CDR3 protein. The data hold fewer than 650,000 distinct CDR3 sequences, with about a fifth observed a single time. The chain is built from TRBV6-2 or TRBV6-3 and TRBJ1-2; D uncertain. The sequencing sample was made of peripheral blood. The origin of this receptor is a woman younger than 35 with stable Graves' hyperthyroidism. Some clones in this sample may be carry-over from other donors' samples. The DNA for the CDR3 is TGTGCCAGCAGTTCCCCGGCCCGGGCAGGCTATGGCTACACCTTC. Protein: CASSSPARAGYGYTF.